The 13 T cell receptor beta chains in this list originate from one sample, sequenced in a study of CD8 T cells in Susac syndrome (dated by TCRdb to between 2019 and 2020). Libraries were constructed by the immunoSEQ multiplex PCR assay. RNA was extracted with the RNeasy kit and about 0.5 to 1 ug was reverse transcribed using random hexamers. The raw public data were reprocessed by TCRdb itself: fastp quality trimming at Q25, MiXCR clonotype calling, in-frame beta chains only. CDR3 protein duplicates are merged, each entry listing the most common genes and DNA. Within this sample are around 130,000 distinct CDR3 sequences, with about 90% of them counted one time only. The top ten clonotypes cover approximately 0.24% of the sample. Sequencing used CD8+ T cells from PBMCs. The receptors come from a human donor with multiple sclerosis.

The J gene is TRBJ2-2, the V gene TRBV28; D gene uncertain. Germline loops: CDR1 MDHEN, CDR2 SYDVKM. The germline V and J ends were trimmed by 10 bases and 0 bases, with 15 bases remaining between them. The CDR3 totals 15 residues. The CDR3 protein is CATAWAITNTGELFF. The CDR3 DNA follows: TGTGCCACCGCATGGGCCATCACGAACACCGGGGAGCTGTTTTTT. The variable domain in full, with the rest retrieved from reference TRBV28 and TRBJ2-2, is DVKVTQSSRYLVKRTGEKVFLECVQDMDHENMFWYRQDPGLGLRLIYFSYDVKMKEKGDIPEGYSVSREKKERFSLILESASTNQTSMYLCATAWAITNTGELFFGEGSRLTVL.

DNA of the CDR3: TGTGCCAGCACTACTTCGACCCGCTGGACGGAGACCCAGTACTTC. It is translated as CASTTSTRWTETQYF. The V gene is TRBV12-3 or TRBV12-4, the J gene TRBJ2-5; D remains unclear. This CDR3 is built from 15 residues. The germline V and J ends were trimmed by 7 bases and 5 bases, with 20 bases remaining between them.

The rearrangement uses TRBV29-1 and TRBJ2-2; weak D call: TRBD1 (6 bases). V lost 7 bases and J 7 bases, leaving 13 bases between the germline ends. The CDR3 length is 12 residues. Germline CDR1 and CDR2: SQVTM and ANQGSEA. The CDR3 loop is CSASGDSGELFF. The CDR3 DNA reads TGCAGCGCTTCAGGGGATAGCGGGGAGCTGTTTTTT.

Of note for this clonotype: The limits of the CDR3 on the DNA are not certain, so only TCRdb's listed CDR3 is given. The chain carries TRBV7-9 and TRBJ2-2; TRBD2, the table's D call, lacks a check against the DNA. Inclusive of both ends, the CDR3 amounts to 17 amino acids. Germline CDR1 SEHNR, CDR2 FQNEAQ (reference sequence). The CDR3 sequence is CASSTTSGRSTPGSCFF.

V and J are TRBV4-2 and TRBJ2-5, with a weak D call TRBD2 (5 bases). CDR3 length: 15 residues. The germline V and J ends were trimmed by 0 bases and 3 bases, with 11 bases remaining between them. Germline V lookup: CDR1 LGHNA, CDR2 YNFKEQ. The CDR3 coding sequence is TGTGCCAGCAGCCAAGATAGTGGGAGTAAAGAGACCCAGTACTTC. This codes for CASSQDSGSKETQYF.

This rearrangement joins TRBV30 to TRBJ2-7; 11 bases line up with TRBD2. V lost 0 bases, J lost 6 bases, and 4 bases stayed unmatched. From germline, CDR1 is GTSNPN and CDR2 SVGIG (reference sequence). The CDR3 is 14 amino acids. CDR3 protein: CAWSVAGTSGEQYF. The CDR3 DNA reads TGTGCCTGGAGTGTGGCCGGGACTAGCGGCGAGCAGTACTTC.

The chain has TRBV30 and TRBJ2-3; 9 bases line up with TRBD2. The CDR3 length is 14 residues. CDR1 GTSNPN and CDR2 SVGIG come from the germline V gene (reference sequence). After removal of 2 bases from V and 2 bases from J, the junction contained 2 bases not matched to a gene. Here the CDR3 reads CAWSLAGFTDTQYF. In nucleotides, the CDR3 is TGTGCCTGGAGTCTAGCGGGGTTCACAGATACGCAGTATTTT. Full variable domain (missing parts from reference TRBV30 and TRBJ2-3): SQTIHQWPATLVQPVGSPLSLECTVEGTSNPNLYWYRQAAGRGLQLLFYSVGIGQISSEVPQNLSASRPQDRQFILSSKKLLLSDSGFYLCAWSLAGFTDTQYFGPGTRLTVL.

The chain combines TRBV18 with TRBJ1-1; 8 bases are a match to TRBD1. CDR1 KGHSH and CDR2 LQKENI come from the germline V gene. The CDR3 extends over 14 amino acids. The junction had 6 bases not matched to a gene; V was cut back by 6 bases and J by 3 bases. The CDR3 DNA sequence: TGTGCCAGCTCGTTGGACAGGGAGGACACTGAAGCTTTCTTT. Encoded protein: CASSLDREDTEAFF.

This clonotype occurred once. V is TRBV11-2 and J is TRBJ2-2; D may be TRBD1 or TRBD2 (5 bases each). The germline CDR1 and CDR2 sequences are SGHAT and FQNNGV. The V gene lost 1 base and the J gene lost 7 bases, with 10 bases spanning the gap. The CDR3 has 14 amino acids. The CDR3 bases are TGTGCCAGCAGCTTAGTCGCAGGGAGCGGGGAGCTGTTTTTT. Translated, it gives CASSLVAGSGELFF.

V gene TRBV12-3 or TRBV12-4 combines with J gene TRBJ2-7; 9 positions match TRBD2. V gave up 4 bases and J gave up 4 bases; unmatched junction bases: 5. This CDR3 spans 14 amino acids. The CDR3 region is CASSWDSGSYEQYF. CDR3 nucleotide sequence: TGTGCCAGCAGTTGGGATAGCGGGAGTTACGAGCAGTACTTC.

This chain links TRBV6-5 with TRBJ2-7; D is unresolved. The CDR3 contains 13 residues. V was clipped by 0 bases and J by 5 bases, with 8 bases between them. The germline gives CDR1 MNHEY, CDR2 SVGAGI. In DNA form, the CDR3 reads TGTGCCAGCAGTTACTCGTTTGGCGACGAGCAGTACTTC. Its protein product is CASSYSFGDEQYF.

The V call is TRBV24-1, the J call TRBJ2-1; D is undetermined. The CDR3 spans 13 residues. Trimming cost V 7 bases and J 1 base, with 7 bases left between them. In germline, CDR1 is KGHDR, CDR2 SFDVKD. CDR3 sequence (DNA): TGTGCCACCAGGGCCCCATCCTACAATGAGCAGTTCTTC. Translating gives CATRAPSYNEQFF.

This clonotype was recorded once. At one end, the junction sequence differs from germline, possibly due to a read error. This chain joins TRBV28 and TRBJ2-2; the D gene is possibly TRBD2 (6 bases). The CDR3 has 12 residues. Germline CDR1 reads MDHEN; CDR2 reads SYDVKM. The CDR3 DNA reads as TGTGCCAGTACTGGGGGGACCGAGGAGCTGTTTTTT. Translated: CASTGGTEELFF.